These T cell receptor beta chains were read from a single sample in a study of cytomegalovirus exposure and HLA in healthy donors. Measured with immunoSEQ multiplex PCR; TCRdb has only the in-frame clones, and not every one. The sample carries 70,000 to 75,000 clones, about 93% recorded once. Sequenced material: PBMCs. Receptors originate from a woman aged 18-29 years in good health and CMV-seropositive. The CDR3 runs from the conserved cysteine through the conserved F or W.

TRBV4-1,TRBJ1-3,CASSPGWASSGNTIYF
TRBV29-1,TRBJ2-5,CSVEGASGTPPETQYF
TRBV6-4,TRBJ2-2,CASSPSGGATGELFF
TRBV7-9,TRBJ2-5,CASSSRTGGQYQETQYF
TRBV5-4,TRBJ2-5,CASSRGTGGVSRSQETQYF
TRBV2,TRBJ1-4,CASRGVGEKLFF
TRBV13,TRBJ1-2,CASSFGGATNYGYTF
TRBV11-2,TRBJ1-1,CASSLGPNTEAFF
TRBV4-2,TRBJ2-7,CASSLSLAGREQYF
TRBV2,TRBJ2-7,CASSKERELTYEQYF
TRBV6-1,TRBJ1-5,CASTDRGVGQPQHF
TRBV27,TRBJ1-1,CASIQTGEAFF
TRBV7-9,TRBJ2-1,CASSLDGGRRDEQFF
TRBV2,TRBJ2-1,CASSGSQGGNEQFF
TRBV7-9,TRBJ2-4,CASSFSAGAKNIQYF
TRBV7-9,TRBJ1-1,CASSFENAFF
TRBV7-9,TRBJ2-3,CASSLSRSGVPTDTQYF
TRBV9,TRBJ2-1,CASSVGTANNEQFF
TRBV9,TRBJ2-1,CASSASGREQFF
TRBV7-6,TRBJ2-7,CASSLGAGANNEQYF
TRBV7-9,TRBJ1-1,CASSFAGTGGTEAFF
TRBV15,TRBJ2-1,CATSRDLAGVVNEQFF
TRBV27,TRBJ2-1,CASSLPGANNEQFF
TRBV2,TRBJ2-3,CASSELAATDTQYF
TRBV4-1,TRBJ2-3,CASSQVPSPTDTQYF